This T cell receptor (beta chain) was documented in a study of control samples from healthy donors and cancer patients. After removal of 1 base from V and 2 bases from J, the junction contained 7 bases not matched to a gene. The CDR3 is made up of 16 amino acids. Germline CDR1 is KGHSH and CDR2 is LQKENI. Sequenced by immunoSEQ multiplex PCR; TCRdb stores in-frame clones only, minus some. Reported are some 180,000 clones; the ten largest clones contain approximately 2.2%. The chain recombines TRBV18 with TRBJ2-5; 7 bases map to TRBD2. The sequence derives from a woman younger than 45 in good health. The sequenced material came from blood. The CDR3 spells CASSPRSGDLQETQYF. The CDR3 coding sequence is TGTGCCAGCTCACCACGAAGCGGGGACCTTCAAGAGACCCAGTACTTC.